The sequence of this TCR beta chain was determined in a study of blood T cell repertoires in COVID-19. Overall study context: Material from acute and convalescent COVID-19 was sourced from the United States, Italy and Spain.

Only in-frame clones appear in the TCRdb table, and some are missing; sequencing was by immunoSEQ multiplex PCR. This table has some 380,000 clones, over 75% appearing once. Clinical history reported by participants formed the basis on which cohorts were assigned. The germline CDR1 and CDR2 sequences are MNHEY and SMNVEV (reference sequence). V was shortened by 2 bases and J by 1 base, with 6 bases between the two germline ends. The CDR3 has 14 residues. The origin of this receptor is a man aged 30-40 years who had recovered from COVID-19. Sequenced sample: PBMCs or T cells enriched from blood (not recorded which). This rearrangement joins TRBV27 to TRBJ1-3; D is ambiguous. The CDR3 sequence is CASSLSRSGNTIYF. In DNA form, the CDR3 reads TGTGCCAGCAGTTTAAGCCGATCTGGAAACACCATATATTTT.